The TCR beta chain under discussion was sequenced for a study of human T cells and chemical hapten exposure. V dropped 0 bases and J dropped 4 bases, with 9 bases sitting between them. Germline V gives CDR1 SGHVS, CDR2 FQNEAQ. The CDR3 is 14 residues long. TCRdb used MiXCR to reprocess the RACE reads, holding one entry per CDR3 protein. Of about 80,000 distinct CDR3 sequences in the sample, 11% to 15% were seen once. This clonotype occurred a few times. This sample's time point: pre-sensitization, week 0. Treatment reported: therapeutic diphenylcyclopropenone sensitization with weekly scalp DPC. This sequence joins TRBV7-8 and TRBJ1-1, with D perhaps TRBD1 (5 bases). This material consisted of whole blood, taken in connection with sensitization to the hapten diphenylcyclopropenone (DPC). This TCR was sampled from a woman aged 45-65 years with alopecia areata. Some clones in this sample may be carry-over from other donors' samples. The CDR3 here is CASSLAGGSTEAFF. CDR3 DNA: TGTGCCAGCAGCTTAGCGGGGGGGTCCACTGAAGCTTTCTTT.